A selection of T cell receptor beta chains follows, all from one sample in a study of CD8+CD57+ T cells in acquired aplastic anemia. Each CDR3 protein gets one entry after TCRdb re-called the reads with MiXCR. The sample consists of under 200,000 distinct CDR3 sequences, around 48% of them appearing once. Sample: sorted CD4+, CD8+, or CD8+CD57+ T cells (not recorded which) from PBMCs. These receptors came from a human donor with aplastic anemia. Both conserved end residues are part of each CDR3. Each record gives: clone size, V gene, CDR3 protein. The listing skips clone size in some rows; elsewhere it reads once, few, many or a size class.

once | TRBV5-4 | CASSSYAAGGSSPLHF
medium-sized | TRBV2 | CASSEGDRGNSPLHF
many | TRBV5-4 | CASSLGGDLLLYDEQFF
NA | TRBV13 | CASSLVGTSDDEQYF
NA | TRBV6-2/TRBV6-3 | CASHGSSNQPQHF
many | TRBV6-2/TRBV6-3 | CASSYAQGFYEQYF
many | TRBV7-3 | CASSSTPGLGGSAQFF
NA | TRBV7-8 | CASSFSTGGFSGANVLTF
many | TRBV27 | CASSFRQGSEQYF
once | TRBV7-2 | CASSGRGRSYNEQFF
many | TRBV7-9 | CASSLGDRGRRAFF
NA | TRBV2 | CASSEGTGVDTEAFF
NA | TRBV7-9 | CASSHWDGNTEAFF
many | TRBV5-6 | CAGGQGGYGYTF
NA | TRBV20-1 | CSARGQPNAGELFF
many | TRBV4-2 | CASSPDRLAGGVRTDTQYF
once | TRBV20-1 | CSARAGQNEQLF
NA | TRBV19 | CASTDYGTENSPLHF
NA | TRBV10-3 | CAIRSDRANTEAFF
NA | TRBV6-1 | CASMNTEAFF
many | TRBV6-5 | CASSYGWGPHEQYF
many | TRBV5-5 | CASSLAPLAKASEQYF
NA | TRBV6-1 | CASSEKRITDTQYF
few | TRBV5-1 | CASSPSDSPLHF
few | TRBV6-1 | CARPTGTTNSPLHF
many | TRBV13 | CASSSYDAGGSNTGELFF
NA | TRBV27 | CASSYGTGYEEAFF
NA | TRBV10-2 | CASSESPPNSPLHF
NA | TRBV5-3 | CASSLTGVQQYF
many | TRBV20-1 | CSARVGGNLQNTEAFF
NA | TRBV15 | CATSRVLGAAPFFEQYF
NA | TRBV3-2 | CARAPYNEQFF
once | TRBV7-3 | CASSSSSHGNTEAFF